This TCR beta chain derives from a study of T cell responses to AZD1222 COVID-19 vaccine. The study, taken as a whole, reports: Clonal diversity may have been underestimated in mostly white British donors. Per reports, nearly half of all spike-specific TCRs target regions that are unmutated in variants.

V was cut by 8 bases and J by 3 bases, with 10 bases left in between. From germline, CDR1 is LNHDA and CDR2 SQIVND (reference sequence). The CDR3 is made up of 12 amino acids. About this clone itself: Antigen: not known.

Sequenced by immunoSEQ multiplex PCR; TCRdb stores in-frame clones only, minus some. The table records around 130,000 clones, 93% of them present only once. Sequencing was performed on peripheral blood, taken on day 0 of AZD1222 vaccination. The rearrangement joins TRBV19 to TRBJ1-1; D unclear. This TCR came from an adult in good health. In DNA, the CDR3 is TGTGCCAGTTCGGGTAAGGACACTGAAGCTTTCTTT. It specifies CASSGKDTEAFF.